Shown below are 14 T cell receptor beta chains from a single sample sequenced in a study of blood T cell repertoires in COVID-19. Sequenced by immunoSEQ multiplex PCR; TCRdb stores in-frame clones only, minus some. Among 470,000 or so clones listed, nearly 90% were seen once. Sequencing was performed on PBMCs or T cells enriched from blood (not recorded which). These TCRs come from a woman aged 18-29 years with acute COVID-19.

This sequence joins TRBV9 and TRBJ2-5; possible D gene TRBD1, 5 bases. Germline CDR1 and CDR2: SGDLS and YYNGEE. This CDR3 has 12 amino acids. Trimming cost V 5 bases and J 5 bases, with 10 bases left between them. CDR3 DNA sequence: TGTGCCAGCAGTGGCCCAGGGGAGACCCAGTACTTC. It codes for CASSGPGETQYF.

The CDR3 DNA follows: TGCGCCAGCAGCTTGGGGCTGCCCGCGGGCGACTATGGCTACACCTTC. This sequence encodes CASSLGLPAGDYGYTF. The chain carries TRBV5-1 and TRBJ1-2, with no clear D. V shed 0 bases and J shed 3 bases, with 15 bases lying between them. The CDR3 spans 16 residues. Germline assignment: CDR1 SGHRS and CDR2 YFSETQ. Full variable domain (remainder filled in from reference TRBV5-1 and TRBJ1-2): KAGVTQTPRYLIKTRGQQVTLSCSPISGHRSVSWYQQTPGQGLQFLFEYFSETQRNKGNFPGRFSGRQFSNSRSEMNVSTLELGDSALYLCASSLGLPAGDYGYTFGSGTRLTVV.

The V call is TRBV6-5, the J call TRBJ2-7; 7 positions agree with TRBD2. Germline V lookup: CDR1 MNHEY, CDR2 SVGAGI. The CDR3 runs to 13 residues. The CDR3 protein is CGIGVASGYEQYF. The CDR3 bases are TGTGGGATAGGGGTGGCTAGCGGCTACGAGCAGTACTTC.

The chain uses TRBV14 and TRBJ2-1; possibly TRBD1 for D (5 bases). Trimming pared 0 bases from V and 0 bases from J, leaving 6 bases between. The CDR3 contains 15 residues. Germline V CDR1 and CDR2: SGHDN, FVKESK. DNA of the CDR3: TGTGCCAGCAGCCAAGAACAGGTCTCCTACAATGAGCAGTTCTTC. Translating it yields CASSQEQVSYNEQFF. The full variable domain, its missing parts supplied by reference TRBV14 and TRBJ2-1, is EAGVTQFPSHSVIEKGQTVTLRCDPISGHDNLYWYRRVMGKEIKFLLHFVKESKQDESGMPNNRFLAERTGGTYSTLKVQPAELEDSGVYFCASSQEQVSYNEQFFGPGTRLTVL.

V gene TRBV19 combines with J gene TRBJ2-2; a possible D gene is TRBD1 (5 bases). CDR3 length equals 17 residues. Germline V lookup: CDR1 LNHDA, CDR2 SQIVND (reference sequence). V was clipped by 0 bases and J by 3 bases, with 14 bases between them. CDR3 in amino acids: CASSIDLKGPYTGELFF. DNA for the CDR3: TGTGCCAGTAGTATAGATCTAAAGGGGCCTTACACCGGGGAGCTGTTTTTT. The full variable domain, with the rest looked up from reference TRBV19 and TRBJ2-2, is DGGITQSPKYLFRKEGQNVTLSCEQNLNHDAMYWYRQDPGQGLRLIYYSQIVNDFQKGDIAEGYSVSREKKESFPLTVTSAQKNPTAFYLCASSIDLKGPYTGELFFGEGSRLTVL.

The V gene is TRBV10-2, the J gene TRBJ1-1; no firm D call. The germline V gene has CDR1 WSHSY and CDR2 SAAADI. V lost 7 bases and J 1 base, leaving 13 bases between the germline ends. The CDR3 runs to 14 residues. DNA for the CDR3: TGCGCCAGCACCCGGACTTCAGAGAACACTGAAGCTTTCTTT. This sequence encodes CASTRTSENTEAFF.

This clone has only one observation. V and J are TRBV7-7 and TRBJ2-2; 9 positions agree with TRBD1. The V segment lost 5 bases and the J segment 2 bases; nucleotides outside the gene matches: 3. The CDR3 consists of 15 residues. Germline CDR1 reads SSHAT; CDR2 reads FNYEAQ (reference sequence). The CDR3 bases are TGTGCCAGCAGCCCGGGACAGGGTAACACCGGGGAGCTGTTTTTT. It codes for CASSPGQGNTGELFF.

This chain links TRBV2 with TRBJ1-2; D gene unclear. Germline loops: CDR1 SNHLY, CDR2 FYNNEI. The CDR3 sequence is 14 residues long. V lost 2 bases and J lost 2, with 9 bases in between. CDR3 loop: CASSERHGNYGYTF. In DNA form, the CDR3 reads TGTGCCAGCAGTGAAAGACACGGAAACTATGGCTACACCTTC.

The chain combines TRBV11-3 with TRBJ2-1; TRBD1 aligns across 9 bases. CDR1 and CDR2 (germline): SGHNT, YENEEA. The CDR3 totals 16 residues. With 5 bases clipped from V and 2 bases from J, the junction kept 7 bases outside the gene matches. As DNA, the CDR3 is TGTGCCAGCAGCGCCCGGACAGGGGTTGCCTACAATGAGCAGTTCTTC. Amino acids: CASSARTGVAYNEQFF.

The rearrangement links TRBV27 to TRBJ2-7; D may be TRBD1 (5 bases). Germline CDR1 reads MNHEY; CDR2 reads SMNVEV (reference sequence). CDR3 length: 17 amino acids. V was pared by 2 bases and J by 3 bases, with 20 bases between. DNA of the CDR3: TGTGCCAGCAGTTTACGTATAGGGGCACCTGTAAGCTACGAGCAGTACTTC. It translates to CASSLRIGAPVSYEQYF.

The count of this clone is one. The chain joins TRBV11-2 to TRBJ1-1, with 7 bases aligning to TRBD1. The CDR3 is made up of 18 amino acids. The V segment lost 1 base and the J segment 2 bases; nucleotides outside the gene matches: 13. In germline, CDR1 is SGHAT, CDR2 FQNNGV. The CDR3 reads CASSLGPILTGDNTEAFF. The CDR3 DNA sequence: TGTGCCAGCAGCTTAGGCCCCATCCTTACAGGGGACAACACTGAAGCTTTCTTT.

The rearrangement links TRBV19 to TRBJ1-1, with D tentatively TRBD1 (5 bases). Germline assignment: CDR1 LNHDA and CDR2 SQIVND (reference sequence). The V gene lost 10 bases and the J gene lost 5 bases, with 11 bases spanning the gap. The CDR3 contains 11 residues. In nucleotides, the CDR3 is TGTGCCACTTACGCAGGGACTGAAGCTTTCTTT. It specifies CATYAGTEAFF. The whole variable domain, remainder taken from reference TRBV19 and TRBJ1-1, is DGGITQSPKYLFRKEGQNVTLSCEQNLNHDAMYWYRQDPGQGLRLIYYSQIVNDFQKGDIAEGYSVSREKKESFPLTVTSAQKNPTAFYLCATYAGTEAFFGQGTRLTVV.

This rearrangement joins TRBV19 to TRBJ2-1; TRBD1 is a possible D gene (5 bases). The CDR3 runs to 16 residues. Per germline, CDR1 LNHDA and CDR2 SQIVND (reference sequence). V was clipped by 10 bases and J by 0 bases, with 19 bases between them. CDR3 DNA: TGTGCCACCAAAAACTCAGGCGACAGCTCCTACAATGAGCAGTTCTTC. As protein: CATKNSGDSSYNEQFF.

The CDR3 DNA reads TGTGCCAGCTCTCCCGGCGGTGTTGGCCCGGGTGGGGAGACCCAGTACTTC. Translation gives CASSPGGVGPGGETQYF. The chain combines TRBV18 with TRBJ2-5, with D hard to call. Germline assignment: CDR1 KGHSH and CDR2 LQKENI. The CDR3 is 17 amino acids. V lost 6 bases to trimming and J lost 5 bases, with 25 bases between them.